The clone carrying this TCR beta chain was detected only a few times. Its target is unknown. The data were produced by immunoSEQ multiplex PCR, yet TCRdb's version contains in-frame clones alone and is incomplete. The table has about 15,000 clones, 70% seen once. This entry belongs to a study of vaccination effects on CD4 cells after COVID-19. The ViraFEST assay expanded antigen-specific CD4+ T cells with viral peptide pools before sequencing. At the end of over 8 days of culture, CD4+ T cells were isolated. Each participant was administered two doses of either the BNT162b2 or the mRNA-1273 vaccine. Nucleocapsid antibodies were negative in the vaccine recipients, who had never had SARS-CoV-2 infection. The clonotype comes from a human donor who received a COVID-19 vaccine. Sequencing was performed on CD4+ T cells from PBMCs cultured with SARS-CoV-2 spike peptides, taken after COVID-19 vaccination.

The CDR3: CASSRGQRTEAFF. The DNA for the CDR3 is TGTGCCAGCAGCCGTGGACAGAGGACTGAAGCTTTCTTT. The chain carries TRBV6-2 or TRBV6-3 and TRBJ1-1, with D possibly matching TRBD1 (6 bases). The CDR3 consists of 13 residues. Trimming took 6 bases from V and 5 from J, leaving 13 bases between them. CDR1 is MNHEY, CDR2 SVGEGT, per germline.